A single count supports the clone carrying this T cell receptor (beta chain). The data originate from a study of control samples from healthy donors and cancer patients. Data came from immunoSEQ multiplex PCR; TCRdb stores just in-frame clones and leaves some out. The sample includes about 160,000 clones, over 85% of them seen just once. The CDR3 has 13 residues. Trimming pared 0 bases from V and 4 bases from J, leaving 7 bases between. Germline V CDR1 and CDR2: SGDLS, YYNGEE. The origin of this receptor is a middle-aged woman in good health. This chain connects TRBV9 to TRBJ2-5; weak D call: TRBD2 (6 bases). Sequencing input: blood. The CDR3 nucleotides read TGTGCCAGCAGCGTAGCCGGGGGAGAGACCCAGTACTTC. Translation gives CASSVAGGETQYF. Based on the CDR3 plus reference TRBV9 and TRBJ2-5, the full variable domain is DSGVTQTPKHLITATGQRVTLRCSPRSGDLSVYWYQQSLDQGLQFLIQYYNGEERAKGNILERFSAQQFPDLHSELNLSSLELGDSALYFCASSVAGGETQYFGPGTRLLVL.